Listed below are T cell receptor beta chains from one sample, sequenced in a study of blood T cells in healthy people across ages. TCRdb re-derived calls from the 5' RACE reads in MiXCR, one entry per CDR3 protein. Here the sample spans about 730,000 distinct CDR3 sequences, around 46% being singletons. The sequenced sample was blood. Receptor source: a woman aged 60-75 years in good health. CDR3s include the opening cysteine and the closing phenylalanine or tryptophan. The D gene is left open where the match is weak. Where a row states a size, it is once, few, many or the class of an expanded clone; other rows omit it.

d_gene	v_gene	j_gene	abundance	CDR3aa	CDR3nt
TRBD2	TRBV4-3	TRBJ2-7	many	CASSQTGTRSSEQYF	TGCGCCAGCAGCCAGACCGGGACTAGATCGTCCGAGCAGTACTTC
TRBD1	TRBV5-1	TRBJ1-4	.	CASSFRQGGEKLFF	TGCGCCAGCAGCTTCCGACAGGGAGGCGAAAAACTGTTTTTT
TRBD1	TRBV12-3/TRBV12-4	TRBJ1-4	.	CASSLEGQRITNEKLFF	TGTGCCAGCAGTTTAGAGGGACAGCGAATAACTAATGAAAAACTGTTTTTT
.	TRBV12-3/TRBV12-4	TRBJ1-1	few	CASRPPPADTEAFF	TGTGCCAGCAGACCCCCCCCGGCGGACACTGAAGCTTTCTTT
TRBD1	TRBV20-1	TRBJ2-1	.	CSANTGGSYNEQFF	TGCAGTGCTAATACAGGGGGGTCCTACAATGAGCAGTTCTTC
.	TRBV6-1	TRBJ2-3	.	CASSGEVTDTQYF	TGTGCCAGCAGTGGCGAGGTTACAGATACGCAGTATTTT
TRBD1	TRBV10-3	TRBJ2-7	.	CATQGQEGYEQYF	TGTGCCACCCAGGGACAGGAAGGATACGAGCAGTACTTC
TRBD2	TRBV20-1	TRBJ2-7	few	CSARSNLAGSLTEQYF	TGCAGTGCTAGATCTAATCTAGCGGGATCCCTTACCGAGCAGTACTTC
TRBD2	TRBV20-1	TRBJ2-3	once	CSAQLAGRVGDTQYF	TGCAGTGCTCAGCTAGCGGGGAGGGTCGGGGATACGCAGTATTTT
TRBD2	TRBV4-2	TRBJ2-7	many	CASSPGLGGYEQYF	TGTGCCAGCAGCCCGGGACTAGGAGGATACGAGCAGTACTTC
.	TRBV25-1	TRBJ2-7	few	CASSQGSNYEQYF	TGTGCCAGCAGTCAGGGGAGTAACTACGAGCAGTACTTC
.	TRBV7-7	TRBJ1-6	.	CASSLRVQGSPLHF	TGTGCCAGCAGCTTGCGGGTACAGGGTTCACCCCTCCACTTT
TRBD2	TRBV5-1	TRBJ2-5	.	CASSPTGRAGYF	TGCGCCAGCAGCCCCACCGGGAGGGCAGGGTACTTC
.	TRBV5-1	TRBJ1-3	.	CASSLAGQHSGNTIYF	TGCGCCAGCAGCTTGGCTGGACAACACTCTGGAAACACCATATATTTT
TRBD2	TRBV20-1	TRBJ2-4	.	CSARDRTSGGKNIQYF	TGCAGTGCTAGAGATAGGACTAGCGGGGGGAAAAACATTCAGTACTTC
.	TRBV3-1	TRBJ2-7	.	CASMGLGFHEQYF	TGTGCCAGCATGGGTCTGGGGTTCCACGAGCAGTACTTC
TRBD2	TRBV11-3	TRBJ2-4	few	CASSLDGGGIQYF	TGTGCCAGCAGCTTAGACGGGGGGGGCATTCAGTACTTC
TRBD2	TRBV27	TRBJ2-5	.	CTSSSSLVAGYLETQYF	TGTACCAGCAGTTCTAGTTTAGTAGCGGGGTATTTAGAGACCCAGTACTTC
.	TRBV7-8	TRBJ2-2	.	CASSSLVWGDTGELFF	TGTGCCAGCAGCAGCTTAGTTTGGGGGGACACCGGGGAGCTGTTTTTT
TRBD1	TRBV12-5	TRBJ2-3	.	CASGLDLRGDTQYF	TGTGCTAGTGGTTTGGACCTCAGGGGGGATACGCAGTATTTT
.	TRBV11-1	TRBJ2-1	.	CASSLGAGNEKFF	TGTGCCAGCAGCTTAGGGGCTGGGAATGAGAAGTTCTTC
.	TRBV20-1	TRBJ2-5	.	CRVVRGETQYF	TGCAGGGTCGTCAGAGGCGAGACCCAGTACTTC